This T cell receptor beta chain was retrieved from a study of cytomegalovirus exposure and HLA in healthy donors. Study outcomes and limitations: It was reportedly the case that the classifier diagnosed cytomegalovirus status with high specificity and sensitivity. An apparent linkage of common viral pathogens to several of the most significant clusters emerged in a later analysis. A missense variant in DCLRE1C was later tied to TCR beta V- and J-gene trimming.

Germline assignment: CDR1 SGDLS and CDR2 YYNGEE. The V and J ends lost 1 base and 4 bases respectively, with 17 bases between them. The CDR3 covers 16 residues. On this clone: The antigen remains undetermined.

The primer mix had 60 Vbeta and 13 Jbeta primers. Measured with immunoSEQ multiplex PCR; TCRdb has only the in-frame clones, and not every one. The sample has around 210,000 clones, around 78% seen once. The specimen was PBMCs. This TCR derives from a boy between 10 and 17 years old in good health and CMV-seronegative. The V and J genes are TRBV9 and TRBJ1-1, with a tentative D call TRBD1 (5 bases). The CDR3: CASSVSASLGGTEAFF. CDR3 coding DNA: TGTGCCAGCAGCGTATCTGCGAGTTTGGGGGGCACTGAAGCTTTCTTT.